These T cell receptor beta chains were read from a single sample in a study of shared clonotypes between healthy human individuals. The data were produced by immunoSEQ multiplex PCR, yet TCRdb's version contains in-frame clones alone and is incomplete. The sample includes roughly 1.4 million clones, 98% to 99% of them seen just once. The source material was naive CD4+ T cells sorted from blood. The receptors were sampled from a man aged 30 to 45 in good health. The CDR3 runs from the conserved cysteine through the conserved F or W. Clone size appears in some rows only: once, few, many, or a class for an expanded clone.

clone_size	j_call	v_call	cdr3_aa
once	TRBJ2-1	TRBV7-2	CASSLRRLAGTRVGEFF
-	TRBJ2-5	TRBV5-4	CASKEGGTQETQYF
once	TRBJ2-7	TRBV5-1	CASSLAPGTSNYEQYF
-	TRBJ2-5	TRBV18	CASSPPKETQYF
-	TRBJ2-2	TRBV5-1	CASSLGSIGALANTGELFF
-	TRBJ1-5	TRBV18	CASSSDTNNQPQHF
-	TRBJ2-1	TRBV27	CASSLGQGAYNEQFF
once	TRBJ1-4	TRBV5-4	CASSTNPLGTNEKLFF
-	TRBJ1-1	TRBV9	CASSVGPTGLNTEAFF
once	TRBJ2-7	TRBV5-1	CASSLVSDRAYEQYF
-	TRBJ1-1	TRBV4-1	CASSQAYRLEAFF
-	TRBJ2-1	TRBV9	CASSATRLAGGLNEQFF
-	TRBJ2-5	TRBV5-4	CASSLAIAGHQETQYF
-	TRBJ1-2	TRBV29-1	CSVEDRGPYGYTF
once	TRBJ2-7	TRBV27	CASSSSGRAYEQYF
-	TRBJ2-7	TRBV28	CASSTVVGGEQYF
-	TRBJ1-1	TRBV7-9	CASSRGTDTEAFF
-	TRBJ2-7	TRBV18	CASSPDIAASYEQYF
-	TRBJ1-1	TRBV19	CASRRKSVGRLNTEAFF
-	TRBJ2-2	TRBV15	CATSNRGGGRELFF
-	TRBJ1-3	TRBV9	CASSSTAGGNTIYF
-	TRBJ2-7	TRBV14	CASSTRTSGTYEQYF
once	TRBJ1-2	TRBV18	CASSPLRPHGYTF
-	TRBJ2-5	TRBV5-1	CASSPRSPRDQETQYF
-	TRBJ2-7	TRBV5-4	CASRPQVAREDEQYF
-	TRBJ2-5	TRBV5-1	CASSSGQGKETQYF
-	TRBJ2-1	TRBV6-1	CASSGSRQGGFYNEQFF
-	TRBJ2-7	TRBV7-9	CASSPPKGFSYEQYF
-	TRBJ2-7	TRBV19	CASSPAWGGLNF
once	TRBJ2-3	TRBV5-1	CASSFRTGEGSDTQYF
-	TRBJ2-5	TRBV7-9	CASSPGSGPPQETQYF
-	TRBJ1-2	TRBV7-8	CASSAGGYGYTF
-	TRBJ2-5	TRBV21-1	CASSKRGLVDQETQYF
-	TRBJ2-7	TRBV27	CASSPGLAAPSYEQYF
-	TRBJ1-3	TRBV10-3	CAISESGSGNTIYF
few	TRBJ2-7	TRBV10-3	CAISEGLAGAREQYF
-	TRBJ2-7	TRBV6-1	CASSEGRLSSYEQYF
-	TRBJ2-1	TRBV5-1	CASSLIYGSGNEQFF
-	TRBJ2-7	TRBV5-1	CASSLRESPPYEQYF
-	TRBJ2-2	TRBV7-2	CASSLGTSGYTGELFF
-	TRBJ1-4	TRBV5-5	CASSPAFGYNEKLFF
-	TRBJ1-1	TRBV29-1	CSVHGTVNTEAFF
-	TRBJ2-3	TRBV9	CASSISRGNLQDTQYF
-	TRBJ2-3	TRBV7-2	CASSLVGLSTDTQYF
once	TRBJ2-2	TRBV7-8	CASSPIVQTGELFF
-	TRBJ2-1	TRBV21-1	CASSTGGAGLLGNEQFF
once	TRBJ1-4	TRBV9	CASGGEKLFF
-	TRBJ2-1	TRBV27	CASSRGLAGGLGQFF
once	TRBJ1-5	TRBV2	CASSGGFSRSNQPQHF
-	TRBJ1-5	TRBV19	CASSPHLEPQHF
-	TRBJ2-3	TRBV14	CASSPGRARTDTQYF
-	TRBJ1-5	TRBV19	CASSTPSTDPKLNQPQHF
once	TRBJ2-3	TRBV28	CASMLAGTQYF
-	TRBJ2-7	TRBV18	CASSGVSYEQYF
-	TRBJ1-1	TRBV30	CAWRDYGGGNTEAFF